These 28 T cell receptor beta chains were sequenced from one sample in a study of OX40 agonist ivuxolimab in advanced cancers. Some clones are missing from TCRdb's copy, which holds only in-frame ones; the method was immunoSEQ multiplex PCR. The sample records 55,000 to 70,000 clones, around 88% being singletons. The sample here was CD4+ or CD8+ T cells sorted from blood, taken in a trial of the OX40 agonist ivuxolimab. These receptors all come from an adult with an advanced solid tumor such as melanoma, head and neck, liver or kidney cancer.

The chain couples TRBV5-6 to TRBJ1-2; no reliable D call. This CDR3 is 14 amino acids long. The V and J ends lost 0 bases and 3 bases respectively, with 9 bases between them. The germline V gene encodes CDR1 SGHDT and CDR2 YYEEEE. DNA for the CDR3: TGTGCCAGCAGCTTGGCCGGAGGTTACTATGGCTACACCTTC. Translated: CASSLAGGYYGYTF.

This clone was counted a few times. The CDR3 DNA reads as TGTGCCAGCAGTTTACCCGGGACCGTCAGCGGGGAGCTGTTTTTT. It encodes CASSLPGTVSGELFF. The chain links TRBV28 to TRBJ2-2, with D perhaps given as TRBD1 or TRBD2 (5 bases each). The CDR3 covers 15 residues. The V and J ends lost 2 bases and 7 bases respectively, with 14 bases between them. Germline CDR1 is MDHEN and CDR2 is SYDVKM. Based on the CDR3 plus reference TRBV28 and TRBJ2-2, the full variable domain is DVKVTQSSRYLVKRTGEKVFLECVQDMDHENMFWYRQDPGLGLRLIYFSYDVKMKEKGDIPEGYSVSREKKERFSLILESASTNQTSMYLCASSLPGTVSGELFFGEGSRLTVL.

V is TRBV18 and J is TRBJ2-4; D is unresolved. The CDR3 is made up of 15 amino acids. Germline lookup yields CDR1 KGHSH and CDR2 LQKENI. The germline V and J ends were trimmed by 3 bases and 0 bases, with 9 bases remaining between them. The CDR3 loop reads CASSPSSLAKNIQYF. The CDR3 bases are TGTGCCAGCTCACCTAGCTCCTTAGCCAAAAACATTCAGTACTTC.

The chain combines TRBV5-5 with TRBJ1-1, with D perhaps TRBD1 (5 bases). The CDR3 consists of 15 residues. The germline V gene encodes CDR1 SGHKS and CDR2 YYEKEE (reference sequence). Between the trimmed V and J ends, which lost 4 bases and 1 base, there was a span of 14 bases. The CDR3 region is CASSPVGDANTEAFF. CDR3 DNA sequence: TGTGCCAGCAGCCCGGTGGGGGACGCGAACACTGAAGCTTTCTTT.

The chain is built from TRBV11-2 and TRBJ2-1; D remains unclear. This CDR3 spans 15 amino acids. The germline V gene encodes CDR1 SGHAT and CDR2 FQNNGV. V lost 0 bases and J 7 bases, leaving 13 bases between the germline ends. The CDR3 protein is CASSLEGFHSNEQFF. Written as DNA, the CDR3 is TGTGCCAGCAGCTTAGAGGGGTTCCATAGTAATGAGCAGTTCTTC.

V gene TRBV19 combines with J gene TRBJ2-1; D may correspond to TRBD1 or TRBD2 (5 bases each). V lost 1 base and J 14 bases, leaving 12 bases between the germline ends. This CDR3 spans 12 amino acids. Germline values: CDR1 LNHDA, CDR2 SQIVND (reference sequence). The CDR3 region has the DNA TGTGCCAGTAGTATAGGGGGGAGTCAGGAGTTCTTC. Encoded protein: CASSIGGSQEFF.

This rearrangement joins TRBV6-6 to TRBJ1-1; TRBD1 might be the D (5 bases). V lost 5 bases to trimming and J lost 5 bases, with 9 bases between them. This CDR3 is built from 12 residues. CDR1 MNHNY and CDR2 SVGAGI come from the germline V gene (reference sequence). CDR3 DNA: TGTGCCAGCAGTATAGGGGAGACTGAAGCTTTCTTT. It translates to CASSIGETEAFF.

This clone appeared a few times. Other DNA sequences within the sample encode an identical CDR3. J is TRBJ1-5 and V is TRBV27; D remains ambiguous. The V gene's germline CDR1 is MNHEY and CDR2 SMNVEV (reference sequence). The CDR3 totals 13 residues. V lost 3 bases to trimming and J lost 2 bases, with 5 bases between them. The CDR3 DNA reads as TGTGCCAGCAGTTTGAGGGGCAATCAGCCCCAGCATTTT. Amino acids: CASSLRGNQPQHF.

The J gene is TRBJ2-7, the V gene TRBV10-3, with 7 nucleotides matching TRBD2. Trimming took 3 bases from V and 2 from J; bases not matched to a gene: 7. This CDR3 is 15 amino acids long. The germline gives CDR1 ENHRY, CDR2 SYGVKD. In DNA, the CDR3 is TGTGCCATCAGTGAACGGGGACTACCCCCCTACGAGCAGTACTTC. Amino acids: CAISERGLPPYEQYF.

V and J are TRBV6-6 and TRBJ1-4, with TRBD1 identical over 7 bases. The junction had 7 bases not matched to a gene; V was cut back by 7 bases and J by 8 bases. The CDR3 contains 13 residues. Per the germline V gene, CDR1 is MNHNY and CDR2 is SVGAGI (reference sequence). CDR3 sequence (DNA): TGTGCCAGCAATTCACAGGGGTTCGAAAAACTGTTTTTT. This sequence encodes CASNSQGFEKLFF.

This rearrangement joins TRBV28 to TRBJ1-3, with D unclear. V dropped 6 bases and J dropped 7 bases, with 10 bases sitting between them. The CDR3 length is 12 residues. In germline, CDR1 is MDHEN, CDR2 SYDVKM. CDR3 sequence (DNA): TGTGCCAGCAGCCCCCCCAGGAACACCATATATTTT. It encodes CASSPPRNTIYF.

This chain links TRBV9 with TRBJ2-3; TRBD2 aligns across 7 bases. The ends lost 1 base at V and 3 bases at J; junction bases unmatched: 8. Looked up from germline, CDR1 is SGDLS and CDR2 is YYNGEE. This CDR3 comprises 16 residues. The CDR3 protein is CASSVTSARRTDTQYF. The CDR3, as DNA: TGTGCCAGCAGCGTAACTAGCGCGAGGAGGACAGATACGCAGTATTTT.

This chain joins TRBV5-1 and TRBJ1-5; 8 positions agree with TRBD1. CDR3 length: 14 amino acids. With V trimmed by 3 bases and J by 7 bases, 6 bases remained unmatched. In germline, CDR1 is SGHRS, CDR2 YFSETQ. The CDR3 DNA reads as TGCGCCAGCAGCTCCTCAGGGGGCAGCCAGCCCCAGCATTTT. This encodes CASSSSGGSQPQHF.

V gene TRBV4-3 combines with J gene TRBJ1-2, with 7 bases aligning to TRBD1. In germline, CDR1 is LGHNA, CDR2 YSLEER. V was pared by 4 bases and J by 6 bases, with 11 bases of the junction left unmatched. CDR3 size: 15 residues. In DNA form, the CDR3 reads TGCGCCAGCAGCCGGGATGCAGGGGGGTCGGATGGCTACACCTTC. Amino acids: CASSRDAGGSDGYTF.

The J gene is TRBJ2-4, the V gene TRBV2; no reliable D call. This CDR3 is built from 14 residues. Germline CDR1 SNHLY, CDR2 FYNNEI. Trimming cost V 5 bases and J 0 bases, with 8 bases left between them. CDR3: CASSFELAKNIQYF. The CDR3 DNA is TGTGCCAGCAGTTTTGAACTAGCCAAAAACATTCAGTACTTC.

The chain carries TRBV6-1 and TRBJ1-3; no clear D. The CDR3 extends over 13 amino acids. Germline V gene sequence: CDR1 MNHNS, CDR2 SASEGT. Trimming cost V 7 bases and J 0 bases, with 7 bases left between them. Here the CDR3 reads CASTDFSGNTIYF. CDR3 in DNA: TGTGCCAGCACGGATTTCTCTGGAAACACCATATATTTT.

The V call is TRBV5-4, the J call TRBJ1-1, with D possibly matching TRBD1 (6 bases). The germline V and J ends were trimmed by 4 bases and 11 bases, with 24 bases remaining between them. In germline, CDR1 is SGHNT, CDR2 YYREEE (reference sequence). The CDR3 contains 15 residues. The CDR3 sequence: CASSEGAGERRRAFF. Written as DNA, the CDR3 is TGTGCCAGCAGCGAAGGGGCAGGGGAACGAAGGAGGGCTTTCTTT.

The V call is TRBV19, the J call TRBJ2-3, with 7 positions matching TRBD1. This CDR3 comprises 13 residues. From germline, CDR1 is LNHDA and CDR2 SQIVND (reference sequence). V lost 4 bases and J lost 3; bases outside the gene matches: 1. CDR3 sequence reads: CASSKQGTDTQYF. As DNA, the CDR3 is TGTGCCAGTAGTAAACAGGGGACAGATACGCAGTATTTT. The full variable domain, completed using reference TRBV19 and TRBJ2-3, is DGGITQSPKYLFRKEGQNVTLSCEQNLNHDAMYWYRQDPGQGLRLIYYSQIVNDFQKGDIAEGYSVSREKKESFPLTVTSAQKNPTAFYLCASSKQGTDTQYFGPGTRLTVL.

This rearrangement joins TRBV4-3 to TRBJ1-1, with no clear D. CDR1 LGHNA and CDR2 YSLEER come from the germline V gene. CDR3 length: 20 amino acids. Trimming shortened V by 0 bases and J by 1 base, and 24 bases separated the two germline ends. The DNA for the CDR3 is TGCGCCAGCAGCCAAGATCGATTTGGGGAGGGTTTTCCAAAGAACACTGAAGCTTTCTTT. Residues: CASSQDRFGEGFPKNTEAFF.

The chain has TRBV14 and TRBJ2-1; 7 bases line up with TRBD1. Germline lookup yields CDR1 SGHDN and CDR2 FVKESK. V lost 3 bases, J lost 2 bases, and 10 bases stayed unmatched. The CDR3 has 17 residues. This chain's CDR3 is CASSHLHRGIAYNEQFF. Here the CDR3 DNA reads TGTGCCAGCAGCCACCTCCACAGGGGAATCGCCTACAATGAGCAGTTCTTC. Filled out from reference TRBV14 and TRBJ2-1, the complete variable domain reads EAGVTQFPSHSVIEKGQTVTLRCDPISGHDNLYWYRRVMGKEIKFLLHFVKESKQDESGMPNNRFLAERTGGTYSTLKVQPAELEDSGVYFCASSHLHRGIAYNEQFFGPGTRLTVL.

The chain is built from TRBV6-6 and TRBJ1-4; the D is unclear. Trimming cost V 5 bases and J 6 bases, with 13 bases left between them. This CDR3 region has 14 residues. Per germline, CDR1 MNHNY and CDR2 SVGAGI (reference sequence). CDR3 amino acids: CASSKGYMDEKLFF. The CDR3 nucleotides are TGTGCCAGCAGTAAAGGGTACATGGATGAAAAACTGTTTTTT.

A single count supports this clone. V and J are TRBV19 and TRBJ1-2; no definite D call. The germline gives CDR1 LNHDA, CDR2 SQIVND (reference sequence). The CDR3 covers 15 residues. V was trimmed by 6 bases and J by 3 bases, leaving 17 bases between them. The CDR3 sequence: CASSLAQGRHYGYTF. CDR3 bases: TGTGCCAGTAGCCTAGCGCAAGGGAGGCACTATGGCTACACCTTC.

J is TRBJ2-5 and V is TRBV28; 7 bases align to TRBD2. The CDR3 is made up of 16 amino acids. Germline CDR1 MDHEN, CDR2 SYDVKM. With 5 bases clipped from V and 1 base from J, the junction kept 10 bases outside the gene matches. The CDR3 loop reads CASSTYLPSGQETQYF. The CDR3 DNA reads as TGTGCCAGCAGTACTTACTTACCTAGCGGCCAAGAGACCCAGTACTTC.

V usage is TRBV7-7 and J usage is TRBJ2-5; TRBD2 is a possible D gene (6 bases). This CDR3 is 15 amino acids long. V was clipped by 0 bases and J by 5 bases, with 13 bases between them. The germline gives CDR1 SSHAT, CDR2 FNYEAQ (reference sequence). CDR3: CASSLAQGGPETQYF. CDR3 sequence (DNA): TGTGCCAGCAGCTTAGCGCAAGGAGGGCCCGAGACCCAGTACTTC. Drawing the rest from reference TRBV7-7 and TRBJ2-5, the complete variable domain is GAGVSQSPRYKVTKRGQDVTLRCDPISSHATLYWYQQALGQGPEFLTYFNYEAQPDKSGLPSDRFSAERPEGSISTLTIQRTEQRDSAMYRCASSLAQGGPETQYFGPGTRLLVL.

The chain couples TRBV2 to TRBJ2-1; 8 nucleotides match TRBD2. J gave up 2 bases and V 7 bases, and 19 bases lay outside the gene matches. The CDR3 extends over 19 amino acids. CDR1 and CDR2 from the germline V gene are SNHLY and FYNNEI. CDR3 in amino acids: CASTSGKRAGVPPYNEQFF. CDR3 DNA: TGTGCCAGCACCTCTGGGAAACGAGCGGGGGTTCCTCCCTACAATGAGCAGTTCTTC.

V and J are TRBV14 and TRBJ2-5; no clear D gene. CDR3 length: 12 amino acids. V dropped 3 bases and J dropped 0 bases, with 2 bases sitting between them. Germline values: CDR1 SGHDN, CDR2 FVKESK. Here the CDR3 DNA reads TGTGCCAGCAGCCACTACCAAGAGACCCAGTACTTC. Its protein product is CASSHYQETQYF.

The chain carries TRBV5-5 and TRBJ1-4; D gene unclear. The CDR3 spans 14 residues. Germline CDR1 SGHKS, CDR2 YYEKEE (reference sequence). Trimming left V 0 bases short and J 4 bases short, with 7 bases between. The CDR3 is CASSLDSVNEKLFF. The CDR3, as DNA: TGTGCCAGCAGCTTGGACAGCGTTAATGAAAAACTGTTTTTT.

The J gene is TRBJ2-7, the V gene TRBV11-2; D gene unclear. Trimming left V 4 bases short and J 2 bases short, with 3 bases between. The CDR3 has 11 amino acids. Germline CDR1 and CDR2: SGHAT and FQNNGV. The CDR3 region has the DNA TGTGCCAGCAGCTCCCCCTACGAGCAGTACTTC. Amino acid sequence: CASSSPYEQYF.